What follows is one T cell receptor (beta chain) and its context. Its antigen is not identified. The authors made the TRB cDNA libraries by 5' RACE using UMI labels. TCRdb re-called the 5' RACE reads; one entry per CDR3 protein, DNA not given. Here the sample table reports roughly 120,000 distinct CDR3 sequences. The data were obtained in a study of CXCR3-negative and CXCR3-positive naive CD8 T cells. Study-level information: Libraries each contributed about 1.5 +/- 0.3 million TRB reads, for around 140 million in total.

Study-level points and caveats: With respect to TRBV-TRBJ usage, naive CXCR3-negative and CXCR3-positive cells were similar; memory differed. Relative to CXCR3-negative naive cells, CXCR3-positive naive cells had more hydrophobic TRB CDR3s.

The clonotype originates from a human donor in good health. Some clones in this sample may be carry-over from other donors' samples. Sequencing input: naive CXCR3+ CD8+ T cells from blood. Subset reported: CD45RO-CCR7+CD27+CD95- naive CD8+ T cells expressing CXCR3 (TNR3+).

This CDR3 is CASSLRATGAVTEAFF. The chain joins TRBV7-8 to TRBJ1-1; TCRdb names TRBD1, which stays unverified in the absence of DNA. The CDR3 length is 16 residues. Germline V lookup: CDR1 SGHVS, CDR2 FQNEAQ.